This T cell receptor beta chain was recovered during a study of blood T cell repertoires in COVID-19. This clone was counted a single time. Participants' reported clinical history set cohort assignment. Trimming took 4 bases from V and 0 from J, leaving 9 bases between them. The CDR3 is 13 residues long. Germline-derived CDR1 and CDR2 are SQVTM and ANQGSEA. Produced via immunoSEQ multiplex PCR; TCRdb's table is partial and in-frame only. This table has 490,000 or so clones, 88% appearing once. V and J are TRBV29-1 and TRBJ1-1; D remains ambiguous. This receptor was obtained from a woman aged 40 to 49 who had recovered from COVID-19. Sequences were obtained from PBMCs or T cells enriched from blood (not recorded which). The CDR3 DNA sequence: TGCAGCGTTGTCCGGAGAATGAACACTGAAGCTTTCTTT. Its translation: CSVVRRMNTEAFF.